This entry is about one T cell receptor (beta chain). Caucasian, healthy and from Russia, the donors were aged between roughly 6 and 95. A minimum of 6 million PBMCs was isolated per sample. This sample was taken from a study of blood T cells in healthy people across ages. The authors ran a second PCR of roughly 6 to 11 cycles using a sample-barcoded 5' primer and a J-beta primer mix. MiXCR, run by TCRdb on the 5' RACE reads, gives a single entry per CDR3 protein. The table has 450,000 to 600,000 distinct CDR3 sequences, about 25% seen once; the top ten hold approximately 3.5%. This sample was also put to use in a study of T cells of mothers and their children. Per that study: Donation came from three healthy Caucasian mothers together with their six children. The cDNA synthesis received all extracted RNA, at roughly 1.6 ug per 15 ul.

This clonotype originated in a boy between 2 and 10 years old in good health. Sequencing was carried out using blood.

The DNA for the CDR3 is TGTGCCATCAGTGAGGGCCAGGGTAGCGAGACCCAGTACTTC. This gives the protein CAISEGQGSETQYF. The rearrangement joins TRBV10-3 to TRBJ2-5; D perhaps matches TRBD1 (5 bases). The CDR3 spans 14 residues. Germline V gives CDR1 ENHRY, CDR2 SYGVKD. V was clipped by 2 bases and J by 5 bases, with 12 bases between them.